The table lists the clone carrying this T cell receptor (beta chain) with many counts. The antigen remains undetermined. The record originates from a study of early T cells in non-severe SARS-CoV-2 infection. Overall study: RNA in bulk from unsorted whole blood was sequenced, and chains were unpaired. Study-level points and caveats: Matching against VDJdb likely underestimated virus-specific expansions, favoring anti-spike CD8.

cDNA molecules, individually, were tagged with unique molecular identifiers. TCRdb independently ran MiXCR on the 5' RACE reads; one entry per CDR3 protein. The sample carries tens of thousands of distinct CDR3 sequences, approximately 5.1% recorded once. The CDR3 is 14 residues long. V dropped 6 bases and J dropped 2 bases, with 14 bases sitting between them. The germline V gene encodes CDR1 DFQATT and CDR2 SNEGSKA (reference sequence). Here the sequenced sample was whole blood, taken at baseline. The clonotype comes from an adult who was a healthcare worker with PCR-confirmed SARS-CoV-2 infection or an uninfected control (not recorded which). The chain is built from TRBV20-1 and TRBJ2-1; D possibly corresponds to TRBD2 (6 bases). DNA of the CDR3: TGCAGTGCCACTATGGGGGAGGCCTACAATGAGCAGTTCTTC. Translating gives CSATMGEAYNEQFF.